This T cell receptor beta chain was documented in a study of blood T cell repertoires in COVID-19. Study information: The samples span acute and convalescent COVID-19 from the United States, Italy and Spain.

Original processing notes: Estimates of nucleated cell counts were drawn from the amplification of reference gene primers. Using immunoSEQ multiplex PCR, the repertoire was profiled, and TCRdb retains in-frame clones only, with some absent. V, J and clone size derive from that table, while D and trimming were established from the DNA sequence. The top ten clones hold around 5% of a sample with about 130,000 clones, more than 70% of them seen once. This CDR3 contains 11 residues. Germline lookup yields CDR1 GTSNPN and CDR2 SVGIG (reference sequence). Trimming took off 5 bases at V and 3 bases at J, with 8 bases between the two ends.

Sequencing used peripheral blood. V gene TRBV30 combines with J gene TRBJ2-7; TRBD1 might be the D (6 bases). This receptor was identified in a human donor in a cohort sampled during active COVID-19. The CDR3: CAWQGSYEQYF. DNA for the CDR3: TGTGCCTGGCAGGGGAGCTACGAGCAGTACTTC.